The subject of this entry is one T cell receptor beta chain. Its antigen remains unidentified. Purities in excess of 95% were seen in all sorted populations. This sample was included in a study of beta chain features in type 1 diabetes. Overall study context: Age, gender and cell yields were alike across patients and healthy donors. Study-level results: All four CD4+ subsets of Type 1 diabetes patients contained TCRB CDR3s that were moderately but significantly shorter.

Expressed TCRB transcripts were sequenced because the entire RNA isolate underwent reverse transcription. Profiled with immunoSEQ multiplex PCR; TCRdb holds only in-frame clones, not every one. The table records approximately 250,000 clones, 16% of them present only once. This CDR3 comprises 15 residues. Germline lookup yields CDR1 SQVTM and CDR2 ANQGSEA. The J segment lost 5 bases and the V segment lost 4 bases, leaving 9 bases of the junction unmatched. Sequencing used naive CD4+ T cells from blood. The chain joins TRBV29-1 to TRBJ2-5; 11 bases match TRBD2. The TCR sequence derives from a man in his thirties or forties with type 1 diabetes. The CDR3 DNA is TGCAGCGTTGGATCACTAGCGGGAGTCCGGGAGACCCAGTACTTC. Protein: CSVGSLAGVRETQYF.